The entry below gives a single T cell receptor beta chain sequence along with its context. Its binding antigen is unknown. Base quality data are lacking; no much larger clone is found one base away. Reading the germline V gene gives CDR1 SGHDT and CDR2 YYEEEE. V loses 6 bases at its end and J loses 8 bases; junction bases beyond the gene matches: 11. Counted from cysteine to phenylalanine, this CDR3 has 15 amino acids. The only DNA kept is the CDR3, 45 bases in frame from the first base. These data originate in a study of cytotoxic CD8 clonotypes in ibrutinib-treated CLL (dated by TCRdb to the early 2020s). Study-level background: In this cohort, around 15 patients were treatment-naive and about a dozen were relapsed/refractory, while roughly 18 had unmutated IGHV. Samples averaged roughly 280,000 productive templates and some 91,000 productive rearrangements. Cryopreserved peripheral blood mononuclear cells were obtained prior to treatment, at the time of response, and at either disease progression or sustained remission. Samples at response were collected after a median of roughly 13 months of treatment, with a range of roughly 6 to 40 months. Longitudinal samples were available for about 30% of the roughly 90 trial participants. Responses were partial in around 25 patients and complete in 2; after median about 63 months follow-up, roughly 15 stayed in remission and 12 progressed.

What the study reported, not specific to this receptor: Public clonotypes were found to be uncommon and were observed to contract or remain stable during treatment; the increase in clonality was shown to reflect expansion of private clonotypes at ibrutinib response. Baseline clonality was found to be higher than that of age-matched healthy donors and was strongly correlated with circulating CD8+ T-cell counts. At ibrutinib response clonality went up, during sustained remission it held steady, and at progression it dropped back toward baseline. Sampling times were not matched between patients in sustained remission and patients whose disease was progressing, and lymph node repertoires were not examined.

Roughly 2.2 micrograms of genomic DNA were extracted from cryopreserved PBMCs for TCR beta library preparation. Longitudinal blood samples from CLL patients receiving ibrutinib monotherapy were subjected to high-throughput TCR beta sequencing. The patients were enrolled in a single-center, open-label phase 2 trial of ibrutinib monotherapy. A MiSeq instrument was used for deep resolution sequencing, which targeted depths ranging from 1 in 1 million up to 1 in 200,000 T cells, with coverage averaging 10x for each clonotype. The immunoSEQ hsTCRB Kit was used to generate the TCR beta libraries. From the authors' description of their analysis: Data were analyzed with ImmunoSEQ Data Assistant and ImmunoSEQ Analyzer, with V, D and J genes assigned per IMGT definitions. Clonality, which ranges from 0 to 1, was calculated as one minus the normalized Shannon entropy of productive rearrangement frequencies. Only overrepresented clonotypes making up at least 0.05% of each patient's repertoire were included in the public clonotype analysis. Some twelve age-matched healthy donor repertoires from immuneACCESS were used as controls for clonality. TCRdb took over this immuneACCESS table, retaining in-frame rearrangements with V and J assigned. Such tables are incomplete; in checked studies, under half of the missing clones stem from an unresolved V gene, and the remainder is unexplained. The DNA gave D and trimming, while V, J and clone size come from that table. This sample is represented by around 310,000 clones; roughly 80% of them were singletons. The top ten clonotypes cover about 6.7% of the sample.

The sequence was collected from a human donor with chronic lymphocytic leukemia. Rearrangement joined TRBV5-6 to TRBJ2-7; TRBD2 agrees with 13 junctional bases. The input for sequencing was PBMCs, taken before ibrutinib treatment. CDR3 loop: CASNQRLAGGRKQYF. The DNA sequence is TGTGCCAGCAACCAACGACTAGCGGGAGGACGGAAGCAGTACTTC. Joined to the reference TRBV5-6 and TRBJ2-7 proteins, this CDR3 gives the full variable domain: DAGVTQSPTHLIKTRGQQVTLRCSPKSGHDTVSWYQQALGQGPQFIFQYYEEEERQRGNFPDRFSGHQFPNYSSELNVNALLLGDSALYLCASNQRLAGGRKQYFGPGTRLTVT.